These T cell receptor beta chains were read from a single sample in a study of early T cells in non-severe SARS-CoV-2 infection. From the 5' RACE reads, TCRdb called clonotypes with MiXCR, one entry per CDR3 protein. The sample contains 40,000 to 55,000 distinct CDR3 sequences, around 23% of which appear only once. Source: whole blood, taken at baseline. The receptors derive from an adult who was a healthcare worker with PCR-confirmed SARS-CoV-2 infection or an uninfected control (not recorded which). The CDR3 runs from the conserved cysteine through the conserved F or W. Each record gives: V gene, D gene, J gene, clone size, CDR3 protein, CDR3 DNA. A D gene is named only where the DNA matches it firmly. Clone size is shown for a subset of rows, as once, few, many or a class of expanded clone.

TRBV12-3/TRBV12-4	-	TRBJ1-3	many	CASSASGNTIYF	TGTGCCAGCAGTGCCTCTGGAAACACCATATATTTT
TRBV12-3/TRBV12-4	-	TRBJ1-4	few	CASSFGTEEKLFF	TGTGCCAGCAGTTTCGGGACGGAAGAAAAACTGTTTTTT
TRBV7-2	-	TRBJ1-1	few	CASSKGTRSGEAFF	TGTGCCAGCAGCAAAGGGACCCGCTCGGGTGAAGCTTTCTTT
TRBV6-6	-	TRBJ1-3	-	CASSYLWDNTGNTIYF	TGTGCCAGCAGTTACCTCTGGGACAATACTGGAAACACCATATATTTT
TRBV7-9	-	TRBJ2-3	few	CASSLLGPNTDTQYF	TGTGCCAGCAGCTTATTGGGTCCCAACACAGATACGCAGTATTTT
TRBV3-1	-	TRBJ1-1	-	CASSSGTGPEADTEAFF	TGTGCCAGCAGCAGCGGCACGGGCCCCGAAGCGGATACTGAAGCTTTCTTT
TRBV14	-	TRBJ1-1	-	CASSPTSGYTEAFF	TGTGCCAGCAGCCCGACTTCAGGGTACACTGAAGCTTTCTTT
TRBV6-5	-	TRBJ1-2	-	CASSYSVAPDRYTF	TGTGCCAGCAGTTACTCCGTGGCGCCTGATCGCTACACCTTC
TRBV6-2/TRBV6-3	-	TRBJ1-6	few	CASSYGDRTPLHF	TGTGCCAGCAGTTACGGTGATAGGACACCCCTCCACTTT
TRBV7-7	-	TRBJ2-5	few	CASSRDTTTETQYF	TGTGCTAGCAGCCGGGACACGACTACCGAGACCCAGTACTTC
TRBV12-3/TRBV12-4	TRBD1	TRBJ2-3	-	CASRPHRGLRDTQYF	TGTGCCAGCAGACCTCACAGGGGCCTCCGGGATACGCAGTATTTT
TRBV3-1	-	TRBJ2-7	few	CASSQGGTGVGEQYF	TGTGCCAGCAGCCAGGGGGGGACAGGAGTCGGTGAGCAGTACTTC
TRBV24-1	-	TRBJ2-1	few	CATSDPGLPEQFF	TGTGCCACCAGTGACCCTGGACTACCTGAGCAGTTCTTC
TRBV18	TRBD2	TRBJ2-7	-	CASSPPGLAGNEQYF	TGTGCCAGCTCACCCCCCGGACTAGCGGGGAACGAGCAGTACTTC
TRBV10-3	-	TRBJ2-3	-	CAISEARPEPDTQYF	TGTGCCATCAGTGAGGCGAGGCCCGAGCCAGATACGCAGTATTTT
TRBV6-2/TRBV6-3	-	TRBJ2-3	-	CASSYGGSTDTQYF	TGTGCCAGCAGTTACGGGGGGAGCACAGATACGCAGTATTTT
TRBV7-3	-	TRBJ2-3	few	CASSIDSDTQYF	TGTGCCAGCAGCATAGATTCAGATACGCAGTATTTT
TRBV9	-	TRBJ2-3	few	CASSVGVLGTSGTQYF	TGTGCCAGCAGCGTAGGTGTGCTGGGGACGTCTGGTACGCAGTATTTT
TRBV10-3	-	TRBJ2-5	many	CATGQQETQYF	TGTGCCACCGGACAGCAAGAGACCCAGTACTTC
TRBV6-1	TRBD1	TRBJ1-4	-	CASREQGDAEKLFF	TGTGCCAGCAGGGAACAGGGGGATGCTGAAAAACTGTTTTTT
TRBV4-1	-	TRBJ2-5	few	CASSQDVIRGSEETQYF	TGCGCCAGCAGCCAAGACGTTATTCGGGGTTCGGAAGAGACCCAGTACTTC
TRBV6-6	-	TRBJ1-6	-	CASIGGTSYNSPLHF	TGTGCCAGCATTGGGGGCACCTCCTATAATTCACCCCTCCACTTT
TRBV6-1	TRBD2	TRBJ2-5	few	CASSRTSGEYQETQYF	TGTGCCAGCAGTCGGACTAGCGGGGAGTACCAAGAGACCCAGTACTTC
TRBV7-6	TRBD1	TRBJ1-1	-	CASSPAGGGTEAFF	TGTGCCAGCAGCCCTGCAGGGGGTGGCACTGAAGCTTTCTTT
TRBV6-6	-	TRBJ2-3	few	CASKHPDGEGYF	TGTGCCAGCAAACACCCCGACGGTGAGGGGTATTTT
TRBV3-1	-	TRBJ1-1	many	CASSPRENTEAFF	TGTGCCAGCAGCCCAAGGGAGAACACTGAAGCTTTCTTT
TRBV27	TRBD1	TRBJ2-7	-	CASSFRTGTRKGEQYF	TGTGCCAGCAGTTTCCGGACAGGGACCCGTAAAGGGGAGCAGTACTTC
TRBV15	-	TRBJ2-3	few	CATSRADTQYF	TGTGCCACCAGCCGGGCAGATACGCAGTATTTT
TRBV12-3/TRBV12-4	-	TRBJ1-5	few	CAITQDRHSNQPQHF	TGTGCCATCACCCAGGACAGACATAGCAATCAGCCCCAGCATTTT
TRBV29-1	-	TRBJ1-1	few	CSVEAQNTEAFF	TGCAGCGTTGAGGCACAGAACACTGAAGCTTTCTTT